A selection of T cell receptor beta chains follows, all from one sample in a study of cytomegalovirus exposure and HLA in healthy donors. Clones were sequenced by immunoSEQ multiplex PCR, and TCRdb holds only the in-frame ones, with some missing. The sample contains roughly 150,000 clones, approximately 80% of which appear only once. The specimen sequenced was PBMCs. All receptors derive from a man aged 25 to 45 in good health and CMV-seropositive. CDR3s include the opening cysteine and the closing phenylalanine or tryptophan. Fields, in order: V gene, D gene, J gene, clone size, CDR3 DNA, CDR3 protein. The D gene is left open where the match is weak. Some rows have no size entry. The others give once, few or many, or a class for an expanded clone.

V: TRBV2; D: TRBD1; J: TRBJ1-2; size: NA; DNA: TGTGCCAGCAGTGTGTCAGGGGGCGCCTATGGCTACACCTTC; CDR3: CASSVSGGAYGYTF
V: TRBV7-9; D: NA; J: TRBJ2-3; size: NA; DNA: TGTGCCAGCAGCTTCAGGGGGGGCACAGATACGCAGTATTTT; CDR3: CASSFRGGTDTQYF
V: TRBV5-6; D: NA; J: TRBJ2-3; size: NA; DNA: TGTGCCAGCAGCTTGGCTGGGGAGGCGGGGCCGGGCACAGATACGCAGTATTTT; CDR3: CASSLAGEAGPGTDTQYF
V: TRBV7-8; D: TRBD1; J: TRBJ1-1; size: once; DNA: TGTGCCAGCAGCCCCTTCGGGACAGGGGACACTGAAGCTTTCTTT; CDR3: CASSPFGTGDTEAFF
V: TRBV6-1; D: TRBD1; J: TRBJ2-7; size: NA; DNA: TGTGCCAGCAGTGAAGCGTGGACAGGGTCCCACGAGCAGTACTTC; CDR3: CASSEAWTGSHEQYF
V: TRBV19; D: NA; J: TRBJ1-2; size: few; DNA: TGTGCCAGTACCAACGCAGGGGTCTATGGCTACACCTTC; CDR3: CASTNAGVYGYTF
V: TRBV7-6; D: NA; J: TRBJ1-1; size: NA; DNA: TGTGCCAGCAGCCCTTGGAGCGGGGCGTCCACTGAAGCTTTCTTT; CDR3: CASSPWSGASTEAFF
V: TRBV6-5; D: NA; J: TRBJ2-1; size: NA; DNA: TGTGCCAGCAGTTACTCGCCAGCGCCCTCCTACAATGAGCAGTTCTTC; CDR3: CASSYSPAPSYNEQFF
V: TRBV5-4; D: NA; J: TRBJ2-7; size: NA; DNA: TGTGCCAGCAGCTTCAACCGGGGCGGGACAGATCTTTACGAGCAGTACTTC; CDR3: CASSFNRGGTDLYEQYF
V: TRBV5-1; D: TRBD1; J: TRBJ2-1; size: NA; DNA: TGCGCCAGCCGCCTGGGACAGTCTTCCTACAATGAGCAGTTCTTC; CDR3: CASRLGQSSYNEQFF
V: TRBV30; D: TRBD2; J: TRBJ2-5; size: few; DNA: TGTGCCTGGGTCGGGACTAAACCCTCCCTCCAAGAGACCCAGTACTTC; CDR3: CAWVGTKPSLQETQYF
V: TRBV7-9; D: NA; J: TRBJ1-2; size: NA; DNA: TGTGCCAGCAGCTTACCCTCGCAGGGCGGCTATGGCTACACCTTC; CDR3: CASSLPSQGGYGYTF
V: TRBV20-1; D: NA; J: TRBJ1-1; size: NA; DNA: TGCAGTGCTACAGGGAACACTGAAGCTTTCTTT; CDR3: CSATGNTEAFF
V: TRBV5-8; D: NA; J: TRBJ1-2; size: few; DNA: TGTGCCAGCAGCTTGCAACTTCTACTGGCGGTCTATGGCTACACCTTC; CDR3: CASSLQLLLAVYGYTF
V: TRBV5-1; D: TRBD1; J: TRBJ1-2; size: NA; DNA: TGCGCCAGCAGCTTAAGAAGGGGACAGGGGGCGCTCGGCTATGGCTACACCTTC; CDR3: CASSLRRGQGALGYGYTF
V: TRBV4-1; D: NA; J: TRBJ2-1; size: few; DNA: TGCGCCAGCAGCCCAATAAAAACAGGGAACAATGAGCAGTTCTTC; CDR3: CASSPIKTGNNEQFF
V: TRBV5-1; D: TRBD1; J: TRBJ1-4; size: NA; DNA: TGCGCCAGCAGCTCCGGACAGGGAGGAGAAAAACTGTTTTTT; CDR3: CASSSGQGGEKLFF
V: TRBV7-3; D: NA; J: TRBJ2-3; size: NA; DNA: TGTGCCAGCAGCCTACAGGGGGGGGTGGCAGATACGCAGTATTTT; CDR3: CASSLQGGVADTQYF
V: TRBV7-7; D: NA; J: TRBJ2-2; size: once; DNA: TGTGCCAGCAGCTTAGCATCAGCGAACACCGGGGAGCTGTTTTTT; CDR3: CASSLASANTGELFF
V: TRBV1; D: NA; J: TRBJ1-3; size: NA; DNA: TGCACCAGCAGCCAAGGGGGCTGGTACGGATCGTCCGGAAACACCATATATTTT; CDR3: CTSSQGGWYGSSGNTIYF
V: TRBV6-5; D: TRBD2; J: TRBJ2-4; size: NA; DNA: TGTGCCAGCAGGTCGACCAGCGGGACGAACATTCAGTACTTC; CDR3: CASRSTSGTNIQYF
V: TRBV16; D: TRBD1; J: TRBJ2-7; size: NA; DNA: TGTGCCAGCAGCCAATCGACAGGGTCCTACGAGCAGTACTTC; CDR3: CASSQSTGSYEQYF
V: TRBV27; D: NA; J: TRBJ1-2; size: NA; DNA: TGTGCCAGCAGTTCCCTTTCCGGGACTAACTATGGCTACACCTTC; CDR3: CASSSLSGTNYGYTF
V: TRBV29-1; D: NA; J: TRBJ1-1; size: NA; DNA: TGCAGCGTTGAGCAGGGGCCAAGTGCTGAAGCTTTCTTT; CDR3: CSVEQGPSAEAFF
V: TRBV6-5; D: NA; J: TRBJ2-1; size: NA; DNA: TGTGCCAGCAGTTTGCAGGGGGGCCCCTACAATGAGCAGTTCTTC; CDR3: CASSLQGGPYNEQFF
V: TRBV9; D: TRBD2; J: TRBJ2-5; size: NA; DNA: TGTGCCAGCAGCGTAGACGGACTAGCGGGGGGAGGGACCCAGTACTTC; CDR3: CASSVDGLAGGGTQYF
V: TRBV29-1; D: TRBD1; J: TRBJ2-5; size: NA; DNA: TGCAGCGTTTGGACAGGGGCCGAGACCCAGTACTTC; CDR3: CSVWTGAETQYF
V: TRBV15; D: NA; J: TRBJ2-5; size: NA; DNA: TGTGCCACCCGCCTAGGTTGGCAAGAGACCCAGTACTTC; CDR3: CATRLGWQETQYF
V: TRBV10-3; D: TRBD1; J: TRBJ1-4; size: once; DNA: TGTGCCATCAGGGGGACAGCAGCAACTAATGAAAAACTGTTTTTT; CDR3: CAIRGTAATNEKLFF
V: TRBV30; D: NA; J: TRBJ1-3; size: NA; DNA: TGTGCCTGGATGGACAGCGGAAACACCATATATTTT; CDR3: CAWMDSGNTIYF
V: TRBV2; D: NA; J: TRBJ1-5; size: NA; DNA: TGTGCCAGCAGGGCCGGGACACGGGATAATCAGCCCCAGCATTTT; CDR3: CASRAGTRDNQPQHF
V: TRBV7-3; D: NA; J: TRBJ1-1; size: NA; DNA: TGTGCCAGCAGCTTAATCAGGGGTGGTGAAGCTTTCTTT; CDR3: CASSLIRGGEAFF
V: TRBV4-3; D: NA; J: TRBJ1-5; size: NA; DNA: TGCGCCAGCAGCCAAGAATCAGGGAATCAGCCCCAGCATTTT; CDR3: CASSQESGNQPQHF
V: TRBV9; D: NA; J: TRBJ1-2; size: NA; DNA: TGTGCCAGCAGCGTAAATAAGCCCGGGAGGGATGGCTACACCTTC; CDR3: CASSVNKPGRDGYTF
V: TRBV7-6; D: TRBD1; J: TRBJ2-1; size: NA; DNA: TGTGCCAGCAGCCCTATTCGGGACAGGGGGGGCTATGAGCAGTTCTTC; CDR3: CASSPIRDRGGYEQFF
V: TRBV5-1; D: TRBD2; J: TRBJ2-3; size: NA; DNA: TGCGCCAGCAGCTTGGGCGCGGGAGAGGAGGAAGATACGCAGTATTTT; CDR3: CASSLGAGEEEDTQYF
V: TRBV7-3; D: TRBD2; J: TRBJ2-3; size: few; DNA: TGTGCCAGCAGCAACCCTTCACTAGCGGGAGCTAACACAGATACGCAGTATTTT; CDR3: CASSNPSLAGANTDTQYF
V: TRBV18; D: NA; J: TRBJ1-5; size: NA; DNA: TGTGCCAGCTCACCGGCAGTGGGCAGCAATCAGCCCCAGCATTTT; CDR3: CASSPAVGSNQPQHF
V: TRBV27; D: TRBD1; J: TRBJ1-2; size: once; DNA: TGTGCCAGCAAAAGGGAACCGGGGACAGGGGGTCTCTATGGCTACACCTTC; CDR3: CASKREPGTGGLYGYTF
V: TRBV19; D: NA; J: TRBJ2-5; size: few; DNA: TGTGCCAGTAGTAACCGGGGGGAGACCCAGTACTTC; CDR3: CASSNRGETQYF
V: TRBV30; D: NA; J: TRBJ2-3; size: once; DNA: TGTGCCTGGCGAACAGGGCTTACGCAGTATTTT; CDR3: CAWRTGLTQYF
V: TRBV10-2; D: NA; J: TRBJ1-4; size: once; DNA: TGCGCCAGCAGTCAGGGGCGGACTAATGAAAAACTGTTTTTT; CDR3: CASSQGRTNEKLFF
V: TRBV7-2; D: TRBD2; J: TRBJ2-7; size: NA; DNA: TGTGCCAGCAGCCTCTCTAAGCTAGCGGGAGCCTACGAGCAGTACTTC; CDR3: CASSLSKLAGAYEQYF
V: TRBV2; D: NA; J: TRBJ2-7; size: NA; DNA: TGTGCCAGCAGTAAGGACACCTACGAGCAGTACTTC; CDR3: CASSKDTYEQYF
V: TRBV5-5; D: TRBD1; J: TRBJ2-7; size: NA; DNA: TGTGCCAGCAGCGGACAGGCCAGTACCGACGAGCAGTACTTC; CDR3: CASSGQASTDEQYF
V: TRBV5-5; D: TRBD2; J: TRBJ2-1; size: NA; DNA: TGTGCCAGCAGCTCGGCGGGACTAGCGGTGTACAATGAGCAGTTCTTC; CDR3: CASSSAGLAVYNEQFF
V: TRBV18; D: TRBD2; J: TRBJ2-7; size: NA; DNA: TGTGCCAGCTCACCGACAAAGGGACTAGCGGGGAGCTCCTACGAGCAGTACTTC; CDR3: CASSPTKGLAGSSYEQYF
V: TRBV7-3; D: NA; J: TRBJ2-2; size: once; DNA: TGTGCCAGCAGCCGTTCGGAGGGGGGGATCACCGGGGAGCTGTTTTTT; CDR3: CASSRSEGGITGELFF
V: TRBV9; D: NA; J: TRBJ1-3; size: many; DNA: TGTGCCAGCAGCTGGGGGGACGGAAACACCATATATTTT; CDR3: CASSWGDGNTIYF
V: TRBV19; D: TRBD1; J: TRBJ1-5; size: NA; DNA: TGTGCCAGTAGTGTGACAGGGTGGAGAGGCAATCAGCCCCAGCATTTT; CDR3: CASSVTGWRGNQPQHF
V: TRBV19; D: NA; J: TRBJ1-2; size: NA; DNA: TGTGCCAGTAGTATTCAAAATGCCTATTCTATAGATGGCTACACCTTC; CDR3: CASSIQNAYSIDGYTF
V: TRBV19; D: NA; J: TRBJ2-1; size: NA; DNA: TGTGCCAGTAGTATCGATAGCGGATGGACCTACAATGAGCAGTTCTTC; CDR3: CASSIDSGWTYNEQFF
V: TRBV14; D: NA; J: TRBJ2-7; size: NA; DNA: TGTGCCAGCAGCTTACGGGGTTCCTACGAGCAGTACTTC; CDR3: CASSLRGSYEQYF
V: TRBV5-4; D: TRBD1; J: TRBJ1-2; size: NA; DNA: TGTGCCAGCAGGATGACAGGGGGTCACTATGGCTACACCTTC; CDR3: CASRMTGGHYGYTF
V: TRBV5-6; D: NA; J: TRBJ1-1; size: NA; DNA: TGTGCCAGCAGCTCCATGAACACTGAAGCTTTCTTT; CDR3: CASSSMNTEAFF